This T cell receptor (beta chain) was sequenced during a study of blood T cells in healthy people across ages. Study results and caveats: Per million T cells, the diversity of TCR beta decreased roughly linearly as age advanced. When one million T cells were used, diversity estimates were thought to be underestimates. Long-lived donors exceeded aged donors in naive CD4+ cells and diversity.

A second about 6 to 11 cycle PCR used barcoded and J-beta primers. MiXCR, applied by TCRdb to the 5' RACE reads, yields one record per CDR3 protein. This table has 730,000 or so distinct CDR3 sequences, about 40% appearing once. This clonotype was recorded at least ten times. Antigen unknown. The CDR3 consists of 15 residues. Germline-derived CDR1 and CDR2 are SGHTA and FQGNSA. V lost 7 bases, J lost 9 bases, and 11 bases stayed unmatched. Sequenced sample: blood. This sequence originates from a woman aged 55-70 years in good health. The V gene is TRBV7-2, the J gene TRBJ2-1; 11 bases line up with TRBD2. The CDR3 DNA sequence: TGTGCCAGCACTCCCCCTGGACTAGCGGGCCTTGAGCAGTTCTTC. Translation gives CASTPPGLAGLEQFF. Based on the CDR3 plus reference TRBV7-2 and TRBJ2-1, the full variable domain is GAGVSQSPSNKVTEKGKDVELRCDPISGHTALYWYRQSLGQGLEFLIYFQGNSAPDKSGLPSDRFSAERTGGSVSTLTIQRTQQEDSAVYLCASTPPGLAGLEQFFGPGTRLTVL.